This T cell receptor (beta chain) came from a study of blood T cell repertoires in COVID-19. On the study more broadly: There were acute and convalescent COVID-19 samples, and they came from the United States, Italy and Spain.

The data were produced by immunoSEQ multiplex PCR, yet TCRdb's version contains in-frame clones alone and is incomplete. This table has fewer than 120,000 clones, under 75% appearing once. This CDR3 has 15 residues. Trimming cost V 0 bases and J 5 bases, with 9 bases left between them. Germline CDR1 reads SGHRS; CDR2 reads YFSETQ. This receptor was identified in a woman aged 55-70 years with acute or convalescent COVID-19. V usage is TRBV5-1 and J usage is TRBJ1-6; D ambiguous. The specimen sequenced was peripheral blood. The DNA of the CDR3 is TGCGCCAGCAGCTTGGAACGGCAGGATAATTCACCCCTCCACTTT. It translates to CASSLERQDNSPLHF.